The sequence of this T cell receptor beta chain was determined in a study of T cells in Graves' hyperthyroidism and ophthalmopathy. Broader study findings: Ophthalmopathy was predicted by the model a median of about six months ahead of onset.

This clonotype showed up just a few times. Its antigen is undetermined. The CDR3 covers 17 residues. Trimming took off 0 bases at V and 0 bases at J, with 12 bases between the two ends. Germline CDR1 LGHNA, CDR2 YSLEER. The CDR3 regions of TCR beta were amplified from RNA transcripts. The study used the HTBI primer set for a first-round RT-PCR of the TCR CDR3. TCRdb re-called the multiplex PCR reads through MiXCR, storing one row per CDR3 protein. The data show 240,000 or so distinct CDR3 sequences, 16% seen once. Sequencing used blood. The V gene is TRBV4-3, the J gene TRBJ2-1; D gene uncertain. The receptor was isolated from a woman under 30 with Graves' ophthalmopathy. The CDR3 DNA sequence: TGCGCCAGCAGCCAAGATGGGCCGCTGAGCTCCTACAATGAGCAGTTCTTC. This gives the protein CASSQDGPLSSYNEQFF.